One sample yielded the 4 T cell receptor beta chains listed below, sequenced in a study of CD8+CD57+ T cells in acquired aplastic anemia. TCR beta VDJ and CDR3 profiling used genomic DNA as template. TCRdb used MiXCR to reprocess the reads, holding one entry per CDR3 protein. The repertoire holds 150,000 to 180,000 distinct CDR3 sequences, with 40% to 65% as singletons. Sequencing involved patients with CD8+CD57+ cell expansion previously shown by flow cytometry. Sample: sorted CD4+, CD8+, or CD8+CD57+ T cells (not recorded which) from PBMCs. The receptors stem from a human donor with aplastic anemia.

This chain links TRBV7-9 with TRBJ1-2; D not certain. This CDR3 is built from 11 residues. CDR1 and CDR2 (germline): SEHNR, FQNEAQ (reference sequence). V dropped 10 bases and J dropped 4 bases, with 10 bases sitting between them. CDR3 coding DNA: TGTGCCACCGCTTTCCTCTATGGCTACACCTTC. Amino acid sequence: CATAFLYGYTF. The whole variable domain, remainder taken from reference TRBV7-9 and TRBJ1-2, is DTGVSQNPRHKITKRGQNVTFRCDPISEHNRLYWYRQTLGQGPEFLTYFQNEAQLEKSRLLSDRFSAERPKGSFSTLEIQRTEQGDSAMYLCATAFLYGYTFGSGTRLTVV.

CDR3 DNA sequence: TGCAGTGCGCGCCGGGACAGGGTCGGATGGAATCAGCCCCAGCATTTT. This sequence encodes CSARRDRVGWNQPQHF. V usage is TRBV20-1 and J usage is TRBJ1-5; 9 bases line up with TRBD1. The CDR3 consists of 16 residues. Germline-derived CDR1 and CDR2 are DFQATT and SNEGSKA (reference sequence). Germline trimming cut 6 bases from V and 4 bases from J; bases unmatched to any gene: 13.

This clonotype was seen a handful of times. This chain links TRBV10-3 with TRBJ2-3; D is unclear. V was cut by 3 bases and J by 2 bases, with 6 bases left in between. The CDR3 is made up of 13 amino acids. In germline, CDR1 is ENHRY, CDR2 SYGVKD. The CDR3 DNA reads TGTGCCATCAGTGACGATCCCACAGATACGCAGTATTTT. Translated: CAISDDPTDTQYF.

The table lists this clonotype with many counts. This chain joins TRBV9 and TRBJ2-7; TRBD1 aligns across 7 bases. Trimming at V came to 0 bases and at J to 2 bases, leaving 5 bases not matched to a gene. The germline CDR1 and CDR2 sequences are SGDLS and YYNGEE. This CDR3 is built from 15 residues. CDR3 nucleotide sequence: TGTGCCAGCAGCGTAGATCAGGGGGTTCCCTACGAGCAGTACTTC. This encodes CASSVDQGVPYEQYF.